A selection of T cell receptor beta chains follows, all from one sample in a study of regulatory T cells in long-lasting Graves disease. TCRdb used MiXCR to reprocess the multiplex PCR reads, holding one entry per CDR3 protein. Seen here are under 450,000 distinct CDR3 sequences, roughly 25% observed once, and the top ten hold approximately 30%. The sequences come from peripheral blood mononuclear cells (PBMCs), collected when the disease was refractory, from a patient treated with antithyroid drugs. Receptors were obtained from a woman in her 40s with Graves disease. CDR3s include the opening cysteine and the closing phenylalanine or tryptophan. The D gene is left open where the match is weak. Some rows have no size entry. The others give once, few or many, or a class for an expanded clone.

j_call clone_size d_call v_call cdr3_aa cdr3_nt
TRBJ2-7 many TRBD1 TRBV12-3/TRBV12-4 CASSLEGAGEQYF TGTGCCAGCAGTTTAGAGGGGGCGGGCGAGCAGTACTTC
TRBJ2-2 NA TRBD2 TRBV5-6 CASSELAGVDTGELFF TGTGCCAGCAGCGAGCTAGCGGGAGTGGACACCGGGGAGCTGTTTTTT
TRBJ2-5 many NA TRBV28 CASSSVHAHQETQYF TGTGCCAGCAGTTCCGTACACGCACACCAAGAGACCCAGTACTTC
TRBJ1-2 many TRBD1 TRBV5-6 CASSFETGRYHYGYTF TGTGCCAGCAGCTTTGAGACAGGGCGATACCACTATGGCTACACCTTC
TRBJ1-5 many TRBD1 TRBV27 CASSTPGQTNQPQHF TGTGCCAGCAGCACACCGGGACAGACAAATCAGCCCCAGCATTTT
TRBJ1-4 NA NA TRBV20-1 CSARVHDSATNEKLFF TGCAGTGCTAGAGTACACGACAGTGCAACTAATGAAAAACTGTTTTTT
TRBJ2-3 few NA TRBV15 CATSAASTDTQYF TGTGCCACCAGTGCAGCGTCCACAGATACGCAGTATTTT
TRBJ1-6 many NA TRBV10-3 CAITVGHDPLHF TGTGCCATCACCGTGGGACACGATCCCCTCCACTTT
TRBJ2-7 many TRBD1 TRBV12-3/TRBV12-4 CASRGDRGSVHEQYF TGTGCCAGCAGGGGTGACAGGGGATCAGTCCACGAGCAGTACTTC
TRBJ2-5 few NA TRBV5-1 CASSLVVGTQETQYF TGCGCCAGCAGCTTGGTTGTCGGGACGCAAGAGACCCAGTACTTC
TRBJ2-3 few NA TRBV13 CASSMGLYTDTQYF TGTGCCAGCAGCATGGGACTGTACACAGATACGCAGTATTTT
TRBJ2-5 many TRBD2 TRBV10-2 CATRRVIGRGETQYF TGCGCCACCCGGAGAGTAATCGGGAGGGGAGAGACCCAGTACTTC
TRBJ2-7 few NA TRBV20-1 CSARWTSPYEQYF TGCAGTGCTAGATGGACTTCTCCCTACGAGCAGTACTTC
TRBJ1-5 NA NA TRBV4-1 CASSQDSARGNQPQHF TGCGCCAGCAGCCAAGATTCAGCGAGGGGCAATCAGCCCCAGCATTTT
TRBJ1-2 NA TRBD1 TRBV20-1 CSADRDRGYGYTF TGCAGTGCTGACCGGGACAGGGGTTATGGCTACACCTTC
TRBJ1-5 many TRBD1 TRBV28 CASTSWTGLSNSNQPQHF TGTGCCAGCACTTCATGGACAGGGCTTTCCAATAGCAATCAGCCCCAGCATTTT
TRBJ1-5 many TRBD1 TRBV20-1 CSAKMTGLYSNQPQHF TGCAGTGCAAAAATGACAGGGCTATATAGCAATCAGCCCCAGCATTTT
TRBJ2-2 NA NA TRBV25-1 CASSDFMFSGNTGELFF TGTGCCAGCAGTGATTTTATGTTTTCAGGGAACACCGGGGAGCTGTTTTTT
TRBJ1-5 few NA TRBV20-1 CSARERGGYQPQHF TGCAGTGCTAGAGAAAGGGGGGGCTATCAGCCCCAGCATTTT
TRBJ2-7 few NA TRBV28 CASSLGTFRSYEQYF TGTGCCAGCAGTCTCGGGACTTTCCGCTCCTACGAGCAGTACTTC
TRBJ1-1 many TRBD1 TRBV6-5 CASSYSTGQGAGEAFF TGTGCCAGCAGTTACTCGACCGGACAGGGGGCTGGGGAAGCTTTCTTT
TRBJ1-1 few TRBD1 TRBV18 CASSLAGTAEAFF TGTGCCAGCTCACTAGCGGGGACAGCCGAAGCTTTCTTT
TRBJ2-5 many NA TRBV20-1 CSARVSSVGETQYF TGCAGTGCTAGGGTGAGCTCTGTAGGAGAGACCCAGTACTTC
TRBJ2-7 many TRBD1 TRBV28 CASRLYLTGDRSYEQYF TGTGCCAGCAGGCTGTACCTAACAGGGGATCGCTCCTACGAGCAGTACTTC
TRBJ1-6 NA NA TRBV7-9 CASSLKSYSSSSYNSPLHF TGTGCCAGCAGCTTAAAATCGTACTCCTCGAGCTCCTATAATTCACCCCTCCACTTT
TRBJ2-7 once TRBD2 TRBV7-2 CASSLFVGTGGGSYEQYF TGTGCCAGCAGCTTATTCGTGGGGACGGGAGGAGGCTCCTACGAGCAGTACTTC
TRBJ1-2 few TRBD1 TRBV7-2 CASSLQPQGAYGYTF TGTGCCAGCAGCTTACAGCCCCAGGGGGCCTATGGCTACACCTTC
TRBJ2-5 many NA TRBV29-1 CSVAQGMGETQYF TGCAGCGTTGCCCAGGGCATGGGAGAGACCCAGTACTTC
TRBJ2-3 NA NA TRBV28 CASSSSLGRITDTQYF TGTGCCAGCAGTTCATCATTAGGCAGAATCACAGATACGCAGTATTTT
TRBJ2-7 few TRBD2 TRBV29-1 CSVGTSGSYEQYF TGCAGCGTGGGGACTAGCGGGAGCTACGAGCAGTACTTC
TRBJ1-1 NA TRBD1 TRBV6-1 CASSSTGQGFQAFF TGTGCCAGCAGCTCTACGGGACAGGGGTTTCAAGCTTTCTTT
TRBJ1-3 NA NA TRBV18 CASSPEGNTIYF TGTGCCAGCTCACCGGAAGGAAACACCATATATTTT
TRBJ2-7 many NA TRBV28 CASSSDSPYEQYF TGTGCCAGCAGCTCCGACAGTCCCTACGAGCAGTACTTC
TRBJ1-5 many NA TRBV2 CASSAAGKGNQPQHF TGTGCCAGCAGTGCCGCAGGTAAGGGCAATCAGCCCCAGCATTTT
TRBJ2-7 many TRBD2 TRBV10-3 CAIGAGDRYEQYF TGTGCCATCGGAGCGGGAGATAGGTACGAGCAGTACTTC
TRBJ1-1 NA NA TRBV28 CASSFGDMNTEAFF TGTGCCAGCAGTTTTGGAGACATGAACACTGAAGCTTTCTTT
TRBJ2-7 few NA TRBV7-9 CASSPPTASEQYF TGTGCCAGCAGCCCCCCCACAGCCTCCGAGCAGTACTTC
TRBJ1-1 NA NA TRBV20-1 CSARDLRWAFF TGCAGTGCTAGAGATCTGAGGTGGGCTTTCTTT
TRBJ2-7 few NA TRBV29-1 CSVLRTPYEQYF TGCAGCGTTCTGAGGACACCTTACGAGCAGTACTTC
TRBJ2-1 NA TRBD2 TRBV2 CASSEPPSGSSYNEQFF TGTGCCAGCAGTGAACCTCCTAGCGGGAGCTCCTACAATGAGCAGTTCTTC
TRBJ2-2 few TRBD2 TRBV14 CASSPGLAGILGGELFF TGTGCCAGCAGCCCCGGACTAGCGGGAATTTTAGGCGGGGAGCTGTTTTTT
TRBJ1-6 many TRBD1 TRBV2 CASSVLQGASPLHF TGTGCCAGCAGTGTCTTACAGGGGGCCTCGCCCCTCCACTTT
TRBJ2-5 many NA TRBV28 CASSLESLRETQYF TGTGCCAGCAGTTTAGAATCACTGCGAGAGACCCAGTACTTC
TRBJ2-7 many NA TRBV28 CASSLLGRMGSSSSYEQYF TGTGCCAGCAGTTTATTGGGTAGGATGGGCAGCTCCTCCTCCTACGAGCAGTACTTC
TRBJ2-7 many TRBD2 TRBV11-1 CASSLLRGSGPYEQYF TGTGCCAGCAGCTTACTTCGCGGGAGCGGCCCCTACGAGCAGTACTTC
TRBJ1-6 few TRBD1 TRBV6-1 CASSRMGTAYNSPLHF TGTGCCAGCAGCCGGATGGGGACAGCCTATAATTCACCCCTCCACTTT
TRBJ1-1 NA NA TRBV10-3 CATRFGGNTEAFF TGTGCCACCCGGTTTGGGGGGAACACTGAAGCTTTCTTT
TRBJ1-6 few TRBD1 TRBV28 CASRLTGGAIFSPLHF TGTGCCAGCAGATTGACAGGGGGCGCGATTTTTTCACCCCTCCACTTT
TRBJ2-7 many NA TRBV28 CASSFSGTASYEQYF TGTGCCAGCAGTTTTAGTGGGACGGCCTCCTACGAGCAGTACTTC
TRBJ2-5 NA TRBD2 TRBV2 CASSGTSGTQYF TGTGCCAGTTCCGGGACTAGCGGGACCCAGTACTTC
TRBJ1-5 NA NA TRBV19 CATRRANLWDQPQHF TGTGCCACCCGTAGGGCTAATCTCTGGGATCAGCCCCAGCATTTT
TRBJ1-5 NA TRBD1 TRBV7-8 CASSLASGTGGQPQHF TGTGCCAGCAGCTTAGCCTCCGGGACAGGGGGCCAGCCCCAGCATTTT
TRBJ1-2 many NA TRBV2 CASRLDRIRDYGYTF TGTGCCAGCAGACTAGACAGGATTAGGGACTATGGCTACACCTTC
TRBJ2-7 NA NA TRBV4-1 CASSLGVRYEQYF TGCGCCAGCAGCCTAGGCGTTCGGTACGAGCAGTACTTC
TRBJ2-7 NA NA TRBV27 CASSLRPHYEQYF TGTGCCAGCAGTTTACGCCCCCACTACGAGCAGTACTTC
TRBJ2-5 many TRBD2 TRBV27 CASRGLEETQYF TGTGCCAGCAGGGGACTAGAGGAGACCCAGTACTTC
TRBJ1-5 many NA TRBV2 CASSEMGAKPQHF TGTGCCAGCAGTGAAATGGGGGCTAAGCCCCAGCATTTT
TRBJ1-1 NA NA TRBV29-1 CSVEGRDTEAFF TGCAGCGTCGAGGGGAGGGACACTGAAGCTTTCTTT
TRBJ1-4 few NA TRBV5-1 CASSARGRNEKLFF TGCGCCAGCAGCGCCAGGGGCCGGAATGAAAAACTGTTTTTT
TRBJ2-2 few TRBD2 TRBV24-1 CATSDLGLAGAGELF TGTGCCACCAGTGATTTAGGACTAGCGGGAGCCGGGGAGCTGTTT